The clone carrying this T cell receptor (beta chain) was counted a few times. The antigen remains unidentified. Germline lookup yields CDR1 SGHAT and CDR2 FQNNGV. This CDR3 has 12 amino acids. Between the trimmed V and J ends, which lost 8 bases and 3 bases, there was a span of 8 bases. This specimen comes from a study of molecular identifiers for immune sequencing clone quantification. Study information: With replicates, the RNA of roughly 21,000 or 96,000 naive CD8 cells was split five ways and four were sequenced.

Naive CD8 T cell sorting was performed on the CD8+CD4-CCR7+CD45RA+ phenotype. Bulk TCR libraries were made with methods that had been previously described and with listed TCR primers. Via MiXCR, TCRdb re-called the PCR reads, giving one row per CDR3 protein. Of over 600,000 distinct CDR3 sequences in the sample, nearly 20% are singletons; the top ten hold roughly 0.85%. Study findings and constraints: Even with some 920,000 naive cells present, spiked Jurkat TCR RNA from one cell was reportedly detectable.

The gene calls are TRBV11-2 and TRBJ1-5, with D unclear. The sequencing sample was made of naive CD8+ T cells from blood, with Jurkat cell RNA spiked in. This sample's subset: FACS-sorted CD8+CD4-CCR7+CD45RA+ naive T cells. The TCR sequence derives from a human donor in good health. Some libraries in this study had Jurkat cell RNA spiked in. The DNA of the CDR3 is TGTGCCAGCTTATGCACCAATCAGCCCCAGCATTTT. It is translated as CASLCTNQPQHF.